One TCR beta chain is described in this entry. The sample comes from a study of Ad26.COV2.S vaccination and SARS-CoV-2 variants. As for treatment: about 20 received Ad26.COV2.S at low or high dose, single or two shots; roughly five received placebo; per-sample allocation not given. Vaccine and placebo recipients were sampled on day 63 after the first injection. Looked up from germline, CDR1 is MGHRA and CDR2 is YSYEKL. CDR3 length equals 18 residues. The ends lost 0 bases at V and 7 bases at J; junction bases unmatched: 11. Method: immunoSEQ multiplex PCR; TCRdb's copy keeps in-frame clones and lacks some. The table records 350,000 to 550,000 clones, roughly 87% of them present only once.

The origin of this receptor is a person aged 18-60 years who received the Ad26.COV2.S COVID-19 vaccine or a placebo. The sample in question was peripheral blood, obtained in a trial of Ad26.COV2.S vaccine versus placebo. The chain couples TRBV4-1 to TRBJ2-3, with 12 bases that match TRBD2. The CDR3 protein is CASSQERTSGGIVYTQYF. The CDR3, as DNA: TGCGCCAGCAGCCAAGAAAGAACTAGCGGGGGGATAGTATATACGCAGTATTTT.